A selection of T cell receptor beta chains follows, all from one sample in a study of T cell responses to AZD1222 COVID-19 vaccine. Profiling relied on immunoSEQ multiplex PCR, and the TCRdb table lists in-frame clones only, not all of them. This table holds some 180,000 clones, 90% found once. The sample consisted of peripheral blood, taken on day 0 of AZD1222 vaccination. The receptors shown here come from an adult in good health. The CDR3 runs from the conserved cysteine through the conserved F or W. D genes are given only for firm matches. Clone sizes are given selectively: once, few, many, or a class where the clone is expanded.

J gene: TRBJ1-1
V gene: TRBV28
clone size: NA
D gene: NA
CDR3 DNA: TGTGCCAGCAGTCCCCCCCAGAGCTACACTGAAGCTTTCTTT
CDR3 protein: CASSPPQSYTEAFF

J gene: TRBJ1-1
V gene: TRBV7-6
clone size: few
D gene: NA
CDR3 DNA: TGTGCCAGCAGCTTACAGGGTAAGGGTGGCACTGAAGCTTTCTTT
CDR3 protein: CASSLQGKGGTEAFF

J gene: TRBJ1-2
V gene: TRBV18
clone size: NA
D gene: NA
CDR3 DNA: TGTGCCAGCTCACCAACGACTGGGGGGGCGCAAGGGCATGGCTACACCTTC
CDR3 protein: CASSPTTGGAQGHGYTF

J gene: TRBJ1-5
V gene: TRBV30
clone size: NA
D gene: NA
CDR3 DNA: TGTGCCTGGAGCCTTGGCAATCAGCCCCAGCATTTT
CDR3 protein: CAWSLGNQPQHF

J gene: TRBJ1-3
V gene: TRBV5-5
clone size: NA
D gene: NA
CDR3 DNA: TGTGCCAGCAGCCGATCCGGCAACCGGGAGAGCTCTGGAAACACCATATATTTT
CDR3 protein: CASSRSGNRESSGNTIYF

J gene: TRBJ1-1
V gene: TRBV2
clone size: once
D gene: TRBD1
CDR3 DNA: TGTGCCAGCAGAGAACAGGGGACTGAAGCTTTCTTT
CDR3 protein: CASREQGTEAFF

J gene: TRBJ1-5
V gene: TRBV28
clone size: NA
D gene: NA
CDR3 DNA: TGTGCCAGCAGTTTAACCAGGGTTGTTCAGCCCCAGCATTTT
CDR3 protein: CASSLTRVVQPQHF

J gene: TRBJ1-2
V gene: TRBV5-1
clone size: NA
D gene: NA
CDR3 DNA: TGCGCCAGCAGTTTGGGAACTAACTATGGCTACACCTTC
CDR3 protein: CASSLGTNYGYTF

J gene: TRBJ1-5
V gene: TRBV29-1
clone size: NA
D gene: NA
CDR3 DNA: TGCAGCCCGAAGAATAGCCTACGACGCAATCAGCCCCAGCATTTT
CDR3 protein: CSPKNSLRRNQPQHF

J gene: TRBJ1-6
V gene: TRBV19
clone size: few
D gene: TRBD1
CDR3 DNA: TGTGCCAGTAGTTTACGACAGGGGGCAATTGGTAATTCACCCCTCCACTTT
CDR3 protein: CASSLRQGAIGNSPLHF

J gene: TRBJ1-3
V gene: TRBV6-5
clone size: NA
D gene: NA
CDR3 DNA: TGTGCCAGCAGTAATCAGGGCAACTCTGGAAACACCATATATTTT
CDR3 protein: CASSNQGNSGNTIYF

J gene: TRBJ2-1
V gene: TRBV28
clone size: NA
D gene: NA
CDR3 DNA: TGTGCCAGCGGGTCCCCCACCTACAATGAGCAGTTCTTC
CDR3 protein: CASGSPTYNEQFF

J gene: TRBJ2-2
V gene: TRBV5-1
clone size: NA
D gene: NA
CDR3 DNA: TGCGCCAGCAGCAAGGACAGCCTCACCGGGGAGCTGTTTTTT
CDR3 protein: CASSKDSLTGELFF

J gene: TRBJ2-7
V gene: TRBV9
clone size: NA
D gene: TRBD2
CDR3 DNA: TGTGCCAGCAGTCCTGGTTTGCGGGAGGGAACCTACGAGCAGTACTTC
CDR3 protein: CASSPGLREGTYEQYF

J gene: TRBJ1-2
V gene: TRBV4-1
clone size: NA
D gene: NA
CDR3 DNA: TGCGCCAGCAGACCCGACGGCCAGCGGTCCTATGGCTACACCTTC
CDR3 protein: CASRPDGQRSYGYTF

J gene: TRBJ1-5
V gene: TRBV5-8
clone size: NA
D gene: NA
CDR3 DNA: TGTGCCAGCAGCCCCCGGACTTACAATCAGCCCCAGCATTTT
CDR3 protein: CASSPRTYNQPQHF

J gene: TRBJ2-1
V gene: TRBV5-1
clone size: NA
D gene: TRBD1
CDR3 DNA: TGCGCCAGCAGCTCGGGAGGTGGGACAGGGGCCTACAATGAGCAGTTCTTC
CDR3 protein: CASSSGGGTGAYNEQFF

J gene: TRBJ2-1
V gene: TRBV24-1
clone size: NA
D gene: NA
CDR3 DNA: TGTGCCACCAGTGTTTCAGGGAGAGACAATGAGCAGTTCTTC
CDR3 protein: CATSVSGRDNEQFF

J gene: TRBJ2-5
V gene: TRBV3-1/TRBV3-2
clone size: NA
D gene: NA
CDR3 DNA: TGTGCCAGCAGCCATGGGGATAGGGAGACCCAGTACTTC
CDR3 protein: CASSHGDRETQYF

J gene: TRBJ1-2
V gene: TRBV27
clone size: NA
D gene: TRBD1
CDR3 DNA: TGTGCCAGCAGTTTAACAGTTCAGGGGGCGAAAGGCTACACCTTC
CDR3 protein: CASSLTVQGAKGYTF

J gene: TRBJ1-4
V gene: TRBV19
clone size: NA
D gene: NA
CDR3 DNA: TGTGCCAGTAGTCGACCGCCTAATGAAAAACTGTTTTTT
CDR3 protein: CASSRPPNEKLFF

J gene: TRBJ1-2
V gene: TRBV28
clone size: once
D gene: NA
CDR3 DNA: TGTGCCAGCCGGGGGAGAGGCTATGGCTACACCTTC
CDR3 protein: CASRGRGYGYTF

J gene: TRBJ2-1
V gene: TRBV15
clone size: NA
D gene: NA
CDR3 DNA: TGTGCCACCAGCAGTACCGGGGATGGGGACAATGAGCAGTTCTTC
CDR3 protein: CATSSTGDGDNEQFF

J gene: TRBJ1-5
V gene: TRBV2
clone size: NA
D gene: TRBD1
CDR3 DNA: TGTGCCAGCCGACAGGGGGCGAGCAATCAGCCCCAGCATTTT
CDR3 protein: CASRQGASNQPQHF

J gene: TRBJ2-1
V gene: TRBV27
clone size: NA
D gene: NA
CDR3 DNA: TGTGCCAGCAGTTTAGGGGGGCCTACCTACAATGAGCAGTTCTTC
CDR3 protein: CASSLGGPTYNEQFF

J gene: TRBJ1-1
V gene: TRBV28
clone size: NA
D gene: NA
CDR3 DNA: TGTGCCAGCTACTCCAGGGTCACTGAAGCTTTCTTT
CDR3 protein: CASYSRVTEAFF

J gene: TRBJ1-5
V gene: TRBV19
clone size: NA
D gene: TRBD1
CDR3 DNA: TGTGCCAGTACCGACCGGGACAGGGGGCCTCAGCCCCAGCATTTT
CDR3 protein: CASTDRDRGPQPQHF

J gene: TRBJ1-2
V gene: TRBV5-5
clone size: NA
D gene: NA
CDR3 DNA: TGTGCCAGCAGCTTGGGACGGAGACTCAACTATGGCTACACCTTC
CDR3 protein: CASSLGRRLNYGYTF

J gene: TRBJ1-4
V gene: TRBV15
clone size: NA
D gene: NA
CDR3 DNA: TGTGCCACCAGCAGAGATCTCCCCCAGGGTGGTGTGGAAAAACTGTTTTTT
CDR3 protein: CATSRDLPQGGVEKLFF

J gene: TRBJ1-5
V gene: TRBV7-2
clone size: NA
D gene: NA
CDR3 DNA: TGTGCCAGCAGCCCAACAGGGCCAATCAATCAGCCCCAGCATTTT
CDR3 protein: CASSPTGPINQPQHF

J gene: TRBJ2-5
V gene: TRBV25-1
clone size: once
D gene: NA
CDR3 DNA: TGTGCCACTACAGCGGCCTACCAAGAGACCCAGTACTTC
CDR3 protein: CATTAAYQETQYF

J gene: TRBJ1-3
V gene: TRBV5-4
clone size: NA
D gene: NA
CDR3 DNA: TGTGCCAGCGGTAGGGGGGACGGAAACACCATATATTTT
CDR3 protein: CASGRGDGNTIYF

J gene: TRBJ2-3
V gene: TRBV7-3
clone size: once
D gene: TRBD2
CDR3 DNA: TGTGCCAGCAGCCGGGACTACACAGATACGCAGTATTTT
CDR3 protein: CASSRDYTDTQYF